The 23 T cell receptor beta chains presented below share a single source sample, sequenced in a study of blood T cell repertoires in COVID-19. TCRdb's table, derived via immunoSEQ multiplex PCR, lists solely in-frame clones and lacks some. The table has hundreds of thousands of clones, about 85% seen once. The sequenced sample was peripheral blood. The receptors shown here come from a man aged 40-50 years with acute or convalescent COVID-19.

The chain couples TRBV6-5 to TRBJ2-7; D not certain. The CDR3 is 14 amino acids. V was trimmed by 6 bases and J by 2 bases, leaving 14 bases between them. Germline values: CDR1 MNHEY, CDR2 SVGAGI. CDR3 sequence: CASSPREATYEQYF. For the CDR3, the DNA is TGTGCCAGCAGCCCGAGAGAGGCTACCTACGAGCAGTACTTC.

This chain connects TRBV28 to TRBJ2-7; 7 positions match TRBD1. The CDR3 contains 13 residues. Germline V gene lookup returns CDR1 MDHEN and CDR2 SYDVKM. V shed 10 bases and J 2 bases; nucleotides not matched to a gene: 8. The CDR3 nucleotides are TGTGCCATGCTCATCGACAGGGCCTACGAGCAGTACTTC. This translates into CAMLIDRAYEQYF.

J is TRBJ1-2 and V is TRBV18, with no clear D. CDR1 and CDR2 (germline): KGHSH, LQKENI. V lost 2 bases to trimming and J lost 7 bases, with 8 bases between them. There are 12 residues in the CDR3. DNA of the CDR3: TGTGCCAGCTCACCAAATGTAGCTGGCTACACCTTC. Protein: CASSPNVAGYTF.

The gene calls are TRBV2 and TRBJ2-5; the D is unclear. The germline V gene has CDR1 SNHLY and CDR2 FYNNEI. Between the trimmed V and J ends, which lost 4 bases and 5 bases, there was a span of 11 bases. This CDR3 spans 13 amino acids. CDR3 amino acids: CASSVLQSETQYF. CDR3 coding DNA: TGTGCCAGCAGTGTTCTCCAAAGCGAGACCCAGTACTTC.

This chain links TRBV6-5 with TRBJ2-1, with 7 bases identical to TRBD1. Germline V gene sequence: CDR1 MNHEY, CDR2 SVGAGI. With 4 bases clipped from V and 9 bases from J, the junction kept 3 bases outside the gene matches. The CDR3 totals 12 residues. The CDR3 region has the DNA TGTGCCAGCAGTTTCAGGGGGTCTGAGCAGTTCTTC. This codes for CASSFRGSEQFF.

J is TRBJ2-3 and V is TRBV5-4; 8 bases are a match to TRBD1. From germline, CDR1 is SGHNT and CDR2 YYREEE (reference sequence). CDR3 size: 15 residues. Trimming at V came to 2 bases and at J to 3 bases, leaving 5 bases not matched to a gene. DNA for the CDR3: TGTGCCAGCAGCTTTGGACAGGGCAGTACAGATACGCAGTATTTT. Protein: CASSFGQGSTDTQYF.

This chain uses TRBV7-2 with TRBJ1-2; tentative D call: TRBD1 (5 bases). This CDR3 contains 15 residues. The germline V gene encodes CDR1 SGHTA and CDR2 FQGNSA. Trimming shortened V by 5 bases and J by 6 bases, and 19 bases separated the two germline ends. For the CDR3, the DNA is TGTGCCAGCAGCGCTAGTCGTCCGGCGACAGATGGCTACACCTTC. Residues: CASSASRPATDGYTF. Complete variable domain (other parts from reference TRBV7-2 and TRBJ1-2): GAGVSQSPSNKVTEKGKDVELRCDPISGHTALYWYRQSLGQGLEFLIYFQGNSAPDKSGLPSDRFSAERTGGSVSTLTIQRTQQEDSAVYLCASSASRPATDGYTFGSGTRLTVV.

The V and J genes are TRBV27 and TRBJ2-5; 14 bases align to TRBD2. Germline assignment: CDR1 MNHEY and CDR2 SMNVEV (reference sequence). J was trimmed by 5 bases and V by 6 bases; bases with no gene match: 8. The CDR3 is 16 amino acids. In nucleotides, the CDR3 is TGTGCCAGCAGCCAGACTAGCGGGGGGGCCTGGGAGACCCAGTACTTC. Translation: CASSQTSGGAWETQYF.

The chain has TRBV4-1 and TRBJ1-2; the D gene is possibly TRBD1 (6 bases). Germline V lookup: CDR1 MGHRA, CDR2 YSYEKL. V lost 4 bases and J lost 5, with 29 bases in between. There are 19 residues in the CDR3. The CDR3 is CASSPGGSGAGSNRYGYTF. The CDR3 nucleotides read TGCGCCAGCAGCCCCGGTGGGTCAGGGGCAGGGTCGAATCGTTATGGCTACACCTTC.

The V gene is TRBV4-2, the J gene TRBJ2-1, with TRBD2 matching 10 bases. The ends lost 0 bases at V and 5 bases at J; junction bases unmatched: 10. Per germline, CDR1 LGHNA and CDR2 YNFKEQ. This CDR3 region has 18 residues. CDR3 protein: CASSQDPIAGGGHNEQFF. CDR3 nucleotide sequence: TGTGCCAGCAGCCAAGATCCCATAGCGGGAGGAGGCCACAATGAGCAGTTCTTC.

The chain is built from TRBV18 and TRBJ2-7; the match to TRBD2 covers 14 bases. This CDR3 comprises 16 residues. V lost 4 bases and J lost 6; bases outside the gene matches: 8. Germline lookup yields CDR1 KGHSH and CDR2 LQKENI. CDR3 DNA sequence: TGTGCCAGCTCACGCCCGGGGACTAGCGGGAGTGGCGAGCAGTACTTC. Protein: CASSRPGTSGSGEQYF.

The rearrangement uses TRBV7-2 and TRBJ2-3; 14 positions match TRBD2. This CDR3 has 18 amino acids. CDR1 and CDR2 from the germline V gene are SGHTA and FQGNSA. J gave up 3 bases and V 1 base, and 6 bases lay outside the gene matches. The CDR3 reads CASSLGGLAGGATDTQYF. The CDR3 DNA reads TGTGCCAGCAGCTTAGGAGGACTAGCGGGAGGAGCGACAGATACGCAGTATTTT. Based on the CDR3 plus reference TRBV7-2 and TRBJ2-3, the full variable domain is GAGVSQSPSNKVTEKGKDVELRCDPISGHTALYWYRQSLGQGLEFLIYFQGNSAPDKSGLPSDRFSAERTGGSVSTLTIQRTQQEDSAVYLCASSLGGLAGGATDTQYFGPGTRLTVL.

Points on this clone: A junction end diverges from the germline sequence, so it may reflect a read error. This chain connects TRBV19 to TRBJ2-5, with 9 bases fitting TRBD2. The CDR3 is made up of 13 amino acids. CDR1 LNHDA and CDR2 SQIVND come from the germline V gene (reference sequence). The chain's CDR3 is CASSIATSGPKNF. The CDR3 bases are TGTGCCAGTAGTATTGCGACTAGCGGACCTAAGAACTTC.

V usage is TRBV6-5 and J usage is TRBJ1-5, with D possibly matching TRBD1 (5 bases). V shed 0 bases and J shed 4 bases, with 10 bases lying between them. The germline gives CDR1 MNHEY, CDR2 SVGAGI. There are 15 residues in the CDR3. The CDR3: CASSYSSQDNQPQHF. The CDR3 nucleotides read TGTGCCAGCAGTTACTCGTCACAGGATAATCAGCCCCAGCATTTT.

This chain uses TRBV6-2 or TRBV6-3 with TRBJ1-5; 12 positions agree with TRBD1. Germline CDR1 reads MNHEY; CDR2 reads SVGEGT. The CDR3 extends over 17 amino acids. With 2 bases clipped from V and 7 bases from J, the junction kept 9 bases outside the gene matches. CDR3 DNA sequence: TGTGCCAGCAGTTACGTAACCGGGACAGGGGGCGGGCAGCCCCAGCATTTT. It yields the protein CASSYVTGTGGGQPQHF.

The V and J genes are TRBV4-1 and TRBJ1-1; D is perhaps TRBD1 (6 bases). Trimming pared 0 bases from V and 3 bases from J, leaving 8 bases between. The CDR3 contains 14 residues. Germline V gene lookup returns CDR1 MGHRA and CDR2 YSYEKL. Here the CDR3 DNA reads TGCGCCAGCAGCCAAGAGGGGGCCCACACTGAAGCTTTCTTT. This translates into CASSQEGAHTEAFF.

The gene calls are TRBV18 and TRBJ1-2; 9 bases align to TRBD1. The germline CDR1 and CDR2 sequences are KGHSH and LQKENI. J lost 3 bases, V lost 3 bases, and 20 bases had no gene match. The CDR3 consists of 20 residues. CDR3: CASSPFRVWSGDRDHYGYTF. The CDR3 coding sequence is TGTGCCAGCTCACCTTTCCGGGTATGGTCGGGGGACAGGGATCACTATGGCTACACCTTC. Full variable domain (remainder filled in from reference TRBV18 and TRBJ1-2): NAGVMQNPRHLVRRRGQEARLRCSPMKGHSHVYWYRQLPEEGLKFMVYLQKENIIDESGMPKERFSAEFPKEGPSILRIQQVVRGDSAAYFCASSPFRVWSGDRDHYGYTFGSGTRLTVV.

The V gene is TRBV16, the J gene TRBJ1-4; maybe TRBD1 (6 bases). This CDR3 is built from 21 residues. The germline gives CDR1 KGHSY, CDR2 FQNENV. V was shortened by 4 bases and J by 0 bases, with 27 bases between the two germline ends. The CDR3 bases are TGTGCCAGCAGCCCCTCAACCACCGCAGGGGTAACTGGGGCAACTAATGAAAAACTGTTTTTT. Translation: CASSPSTTAGVTGATNEKLFF.

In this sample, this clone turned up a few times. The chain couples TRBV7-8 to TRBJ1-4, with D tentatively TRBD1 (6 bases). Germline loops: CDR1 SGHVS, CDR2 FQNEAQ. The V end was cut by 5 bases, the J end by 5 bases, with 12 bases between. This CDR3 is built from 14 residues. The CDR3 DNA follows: TGTGCCAGCAGCCCGACAGGAGCGAATGAAAAACTGTTTTTT. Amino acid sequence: CASSPTGANEKLFF.

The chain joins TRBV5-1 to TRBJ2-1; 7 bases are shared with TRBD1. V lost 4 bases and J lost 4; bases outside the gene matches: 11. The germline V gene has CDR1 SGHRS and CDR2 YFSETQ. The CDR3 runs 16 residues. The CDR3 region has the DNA TGCGCCAGCAGCAGTCCGGGACAGCTAAATTACAATGAGCAGTTCTTC. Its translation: CASSSPGQLNYNEQFF.

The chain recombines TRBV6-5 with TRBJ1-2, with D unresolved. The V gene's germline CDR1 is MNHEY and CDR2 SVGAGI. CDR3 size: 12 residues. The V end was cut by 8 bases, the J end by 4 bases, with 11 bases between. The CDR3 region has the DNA TGTGCCAGCGTCATCGCGCTCTATGGCTACACCTTC. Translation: CASVIALYGYTF.

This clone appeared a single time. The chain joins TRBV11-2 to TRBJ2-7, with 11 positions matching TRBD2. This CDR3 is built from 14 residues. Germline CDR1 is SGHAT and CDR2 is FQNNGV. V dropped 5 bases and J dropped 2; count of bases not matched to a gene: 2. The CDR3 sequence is CASSGTSGTYEQYF. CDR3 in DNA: TGTGCCAGCAGCGGGACTAGCGGTACCTACGAGCAGTACTTC.

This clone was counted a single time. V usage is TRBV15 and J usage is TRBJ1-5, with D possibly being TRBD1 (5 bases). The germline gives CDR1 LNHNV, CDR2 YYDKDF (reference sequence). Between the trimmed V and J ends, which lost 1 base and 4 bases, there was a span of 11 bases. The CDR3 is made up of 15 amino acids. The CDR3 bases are TGTGCCACCAGCAGAGGGTCAGGGATTAATCAGCCCCAGCATTTT. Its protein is CATSRGSGINQPQHF.